One and the same sample provided the 8 T cell receptor beta chains below, sequenced in a study of blood T cell repertoires in COVID-19. Produced via immunoSEQ multiplex PCR; TCRdb's table is partial and in-frame only. The table shows approximately 170,000 clones, with about four fifths occurring only once. Sequenced input: peripheral blood. The receptors shown here come from a woman older than 75 with COVID-19, enrolled during active disease.

The chain couples TRBV10-1 to TRBJ2-7, with 7 bases aligning to TRBD2. The J segment lost 5 bases and the V segment lost 5 bases, leaving 3 bases of the junction unmatched. Germline V gene lookup returns CDR1 WNHNN and CDR2 SYGVQD (reference sequence). The CDR3 sequence is 12 residues long. CDR3 residues: CASSSGIHEQYF. The CDR3 DNA reads TGCGCCAGCAGTAGCGGGATCCACGAGCAGTACTTC.

The chain couples TRBV6-5 to TRBJ2-7; maybe TRBD1 (6 bases). V dropped 6 bases and J dropped 6 bases, with 15 bases sitting between them. CDR1 and CDR2 (germline): MNHEY, SVGAGI. The CDR3 loop spans 13 amino acids. The CDR3 spells CASRRQAAAEQYF. CDR3 in DNA: TGTGCCAGCAGAAGACAGGCCGCCGCCGAGCAGTACTTC.

The rearrangement uses TRBV7-2 and TRBJ2-1; D may be TRBD1 (5 bases). The germline V and J ends were trimmed by 3 bases and 10 bases, with 10 bases remaining between them. From germline, CDR1 is SGHTA and CDR2 FQGNSA. CDR3 length: 12 amino acids. The CDR3 nucleotides are TGTGCCAGCAGCTTTCAGGGATGGGAGCAGTTCTTC. This translates into CASSFQGWEQFF.

The V gene is TRBV29-1, the J gene TRBJ1-1; D is undetermined. The germline gives CDR1 SQVTM, CDR2 ANQGSEA. The CDR3 runs 10 residues. V was shortened by 4 bases and J by 7 bases, with 7 bases between the two germline ends. In nucleotides, the CDR3 is TGCAGCGTTGGTCAGAATGAAGCTTTCTTT. It is translated as CSVGQNEAFF.

The V and J genes are TRBV10-2 and TRBJ1-3; D uncertain. The CDR3 has 14 amino acids. The V end was cut by 7 bases, the J end by 1 base, with 11 bases between. Per the germline V gene, CDR1 is WSHSY and CDR2 is SAAADI. CDR3 loop: CASTEVVSGNTIYF. Written as DNA, the CDR3 is TGCGCCAGCACCGAGGTCGTATCTGGAAACACCATATATTTT.

The V call is TRBV7-2, the J call TRBJ1-1; TRBD1 agrees at 7 bases. V lost 2 bases and J lost 4; bases outside the gene matches: 4. Germline V gene sequence: CDR1 SGHTA, CDR2 FQGNSA. This CDR3 contains 14 residues. The CDR3 nucleotides read TGTGCCAGCAGCTTACAACAGGGGATCACTGAAGCTTTCTTT. The encoded protein is CASSLQQGITEAFF.

The V and J genes are TRBV18 and TRBJ1-2; D might be TRBD1 (5 bases). From germline, CDR1 is KGHSH and CDR2 LQKENI. The V and J ends lost 6 bases and 3 bases respectively, with 14 bases between them. The CDR3 spans 14 residues. In nucleotides, the CDR3 is TGTGCCAGCTCCCTTCGGGGGATTGACTATGGCTACACCTTC. The encoded protein is CASSLRGIDYGYTF.

The chain links TRBV6-4 to TRBJ1-2; maybe TRBD1 (6 bases). V lost 5 bases, J lost 7 bases, and 17 bases lay in between. The CDR3 extends over 14 amino acids. Looked up from germline, CDR1 is MRHNA and CDR2 is SNTAGT. This CDR3 reads CASSPGASTGGYTF. The CDR3, as DNA: TGTGCCAGCAGTCCAGGGGCCTCCACTGGTGGCTACACCTTC.